Listed below are T cell receptor beta chains from one sample, sequenced in a study of cytomegalovirus exposure and HLA in healthy donors. TCRdb's copy holds only in-frame clones and misses some; the assay was immunoSEQ multiplex PCR. The sample holds a few hundred thousand clones, around 85% seen once. The sequencing sample was made of PBMCs. These receptors were taken from a girl aged 2-10 years in good health and CMV-seronegative. CDR3s leave out the opening cysteine and the closing phenylalanine or tryptophan. A D gene is named only where the DNA matches it firmly.

v_call,d_call,cdr3_aa
TRBV28,NA,ASGGTGTEAF
TRBV7-2,NA,ASSVQSDRTNTEAF
TRBV7-6,TRBD1,ASSPGQAQPQH
TRBV25-1,NA,ASSDRRVGANEKLF
TRBV6-1,TRBD1,ASSEARGQVF
TRBV7-9,TRBD1,ASSPWDRGFGYT
TRBV19,NA,ASSETSRGTQY
TRBV5-1,NA,ASSLGVNYEQY
TRBV29-1,NA,SVELGTHTGELF
TRBV5-1,NA,ASRPGLYNEQF
TRBV29-1,NA,SVVGLRNTEAF
TRBV5-1,TRBD2,ASSLAPAGSSYNEQF
TRBV5-1,TRBD1,ASSLQQGFGYGYT
TRBV7-6,TRBD1,ASSIRQGSSYEQY
TRBV14,NA,ASSQEIIQTGAYSPLH
TRBV19,TRBD2,ASSMFLRGSGREGYNEQF
TRBV6-5,TRBD1,ASRPGTGADQPQH
TRBV4-2,NA,ASSLDSSYNSPLH
TRBV6-1,NA,ASSVRGDTQY
TRBV28,NA,ASSLTRGGLKETQY
TRBV6-5,TRBD1,ASSSSGTGFNQPQH
TRBV10-3,NA,AISDRTDRNTEAF
TRBV7-9,NA,ASSYDGNQPQH
TRBV6-5,NA,ASTRSGGALTEAF
TRBV19,NA,ASSLQVSNQPQH
TRBV7-9,TRBD2,ASSSFATSGGNIQY
TRBV5-1,TRBD2,ASSLAGGTSETQY
TRBV4-1,NA,ASASRMGLRTGELF
TRBV6-1,NA,ASSEVPLHTRYTEQF